The clone carrying this T cell receptor beta chain was detected once. Scientists amplified the TCR beta CDR3 regions from RNA transcripts. The first-round RT-PCR employed HTBI primers together with the Qiagen OneStep RT-PCR kit. A multiplex PCR was then performed as the second round. TCRdb reanalysed the multiplex PCR reads using MiXCR and keeps one entry per CDR3 protein. The table records around 470,000 distinct CDR3 sequences, 14% of them present only once. This sample was taken from a study of Graves' ophthalmopathy and Graves' hyperthyroidism. In the study overall: There was a collection of peripheral blood at initial diagnosis, before any treatment.

V dropped 4 bases and J dropped 8 bases, with 21 bases sitting between them. This CDR3 region has 15 residues. Germline lookup yields CDR1 SGDLS and CDR2 YYNGEE. Exclusion applied to patients with other autoimmune diseases, uncontrolled infections, pregnancy or lactation. A diagnosis was made from clinical symptoms together with serum thyroxine, TRAb, thyroid ultrasound and orbital computed tomography. The chain couples TRBV9 to TRBJ1-2; D perhaps matches TRBD1 (6 bases). The sequenced material came from blood. This receptor was taken from a woman younger than 45 with Graves' ophthalmopathy. The DNA of the CDR3 is TGTGCCAGCAGCCCCCAGGGCGGATCCCAGGGGGGCTACACCTTC. This translates into CASSPQGGSQGGYTF.